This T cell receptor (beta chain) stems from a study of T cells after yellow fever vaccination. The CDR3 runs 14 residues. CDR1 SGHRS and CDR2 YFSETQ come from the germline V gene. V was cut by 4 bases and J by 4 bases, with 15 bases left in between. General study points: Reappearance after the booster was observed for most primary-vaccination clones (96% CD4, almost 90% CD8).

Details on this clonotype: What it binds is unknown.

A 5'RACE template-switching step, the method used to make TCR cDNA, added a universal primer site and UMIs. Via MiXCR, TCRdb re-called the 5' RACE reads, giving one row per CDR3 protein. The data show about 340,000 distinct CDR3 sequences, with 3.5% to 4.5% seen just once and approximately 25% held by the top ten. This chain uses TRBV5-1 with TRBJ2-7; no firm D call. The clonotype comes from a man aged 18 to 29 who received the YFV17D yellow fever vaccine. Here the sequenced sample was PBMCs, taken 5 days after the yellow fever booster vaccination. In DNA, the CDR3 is TGCGCCAGCAGCCCCCCGGCCAGGAATTACGAGCAGTACTTC. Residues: CASSPPARNYEQYF.